One sample yielded the 18 T cell receptor beta chains listed below, sequenced in a study of T cells in women clearing cervical HPV infection (dated by TCRdb to between 2017 and 2018). The library was generated by the immunoSEQ multiplex PCR assay. TCRdb retrieved this table from immuneACCESS and kept in-frame rearrangements only. Not all clones are present; in checked studies, unresolved V genes account for under half, and no reason is known for the remainder. The sample table holds 25,000 to 35,000 clones. The ten largest clonotypes hold 20% to 25% of the sample. Material: blood buffy coat. All receptors derive from a woman between 18 and 70 years old with a cervical HPV16 infection that either progressed to CIN3+ or cleared (not recorded which).

The covered CDR3 bases are TGTGCCAGCAGTACCCAAAGGGGGCGGTTCCAAGAGACC. Translating it yields CASSTQRGRFQET. The CDR3, in full, reads CASSTQRGRFQETQYF. The chain carries TRBV28 and TRBJ2-5; 7 nucleotides align to TRBD1. The read terminates 3 residues ahead of where the CDR3 ends, so the germline J gene completes it. With V trimmed by 5 bases and J by 1 base, 10 bases remained unmatched. The CDR3 consists of 16 residues. Per germline, CDR1 MDHEN and CDR2 SYDVKM.

Worth noting for this clone: The read comes to an end 3 residues before the CDR3 does, leaving the germline J gene to fill in the end. The V call is TRBV10-3, the J call TRBJ2-1; D is possibly TRBD1 (5 bases). CDR3 size: 13 residues. V was trimmed by 9 bases and J by 2 bases, leaving 11 bases between them. Looked up from germline, CDR1 is ENHRY and CDR2 is SYGVKD. CDR3 residues: CAIGQDPYNEQFF. CDR3 DNA, as far as it was read: TGTGCCATAGGACAAGATCCCTACAATGAG.

Turning to this clone: The read stops 3 residues short of the end of the CDR3; the missing end is completed from the germline J gene. The genes are TRBV5-1 and TRBJ2-2, with 9 bases aligning to TRBD1. Germline V lookup: CDR1 SGHRS, CDR2 YFSETQ. There are 16 residues in the CDR3. The CDR3 loop reads CASSLTGGHSNSPLFF. Incomplete CDR3 DNA: TGCGCCAGCAGCCTGACAGGGGGGCACAGTAATTCACCG. Drawing the rest from reference TRBV5-1 and TRBJ2-2, the complete variable domain is KAGVTQTPRYLIKTRGQQVTLSCSPISGHRSVSWYQQTPGQGLQFLFEYFSETQRNKGNFPGRFSGRQFSNSRSEMNVSTLELGDSALYLCASSLTGGHSNSPLFFGEGSRLTVL.

As regards this clone: The read finishes 3 residues shy of the CDR3 end, and the germline J gene is used to complete it. The chain carries TRBV12-3 or TRBV12-4 and TRBJ2-7; TRBD2 aligns across 8 bases. This CDR3 has 15 amino acids. V lost 6 bases and J lost 1; bases outside the gene matches: 8. CDR3 amino acids: CASSRSGVQSYEQYF. The sequenced CDR3 bases are TGTGCCAGCAGCCGTAGCGGGGTACAATCCTACGAG.

Concerning this clone: The read finishes 3 residues shy of the CDR3 end, and the germline J gene is used to complete it. The chain links TRBV11-2 to TRBJ2-1, with 7 bases lining up with TRBD1. The ends lost 2 bases at V and 9 bases at J; junction bases unmatched: 7. The CDR3 covers 14 residues. CDR1 and CDR2 from the germline V gene are SGHAT and FQNNGV. CDR3 bases read: TGTGCCAGCAGCTTACAGACAGGGCGAGGTGAG. Translating gives CASSLQTGRGE. The entire CDR3 protein is CASSLQTGRGEQFF.

On this clone: The CDR3 end falls 3 residues outside the read, so it is completed with the germline J gene. The chain joins TRBV7-9 to TRBJ2-7; 7 nucleotides line up with TRBD2. Per the germline V gene, CDR1 is SEHNR and CDR2 is FQNEAQ (reference sequence). The trim removed 2 bases at V and 0 bases at J, leaving 4 bases unmatched. This CDR3 is built from 15 residues. CDR3 residues: CASSLWRGSSYEQYF. CDR3 DNA (partial): TGTGCCAGCAGCTTATGGCGGGGGAGCTCCTACGAG.

To note about this clone: The read ends 3 residues before the CDR3 terminus; that terminus is restored from the germline J gene. The V and J genes are TRBV5-1 and TRBJ2-5, with 7 bases identical to TRBD2. V shed 4 bases and J 7 bases; nucleotides not matched to a gene: 7. The CDR3 loop spans 13 amino acids. Germline CDR1 and CDR2: SGHRS and YFSETQ. CDR3: CASSITGGGTQYF. Incomplete CDR3 DNA: TGCGCCAGCAGCATCACAGGCGGGGGGACC.

Regarding this clone: With the read ending 3 residues before the CDR3 end, the germline J gene is used to fill in that end. This chain joins TRBV4-1 and TRBJ1-2; no definite D call. The CDR3 totals 13 residues. CDR1 is MGHRA and CDR2 is YSYEKL in the germline V gene. V lost 2 bases to trimming and J lost 6 bases, with 10 bases between them. CDR3 sequence reads: CASSQRGVHGYTF. Incomplete CDR3 DNA: TGCGCCAGCAGCCAACGCGGGGTCCATGGC.

On this clone: The CDR3 end falls 3 residues outside the read, so it is completed with the germline J gene. This chain uses TRBV19 with TRBJ1-2; tentative D call: TRBD1 (5 bases). Trimming stripped 6 bases from V and 3 bases from J, with 11 bases between. This CDR3 contains 13 residues. The germline V gene has CDR1 LNHDA and CDR2 SQIVND (reference sequence). The sequenced part of the CDR3 DNA is TGTGCCAGTAGGAGGGGAGGGGACTATGGC. Its translation: CASRRGGDYG. The complete CDR3 sequence is CASRRGGDYGYTF.

With regard to this clone: The read gets to within 3 residues of the CDR3 end, and the germline J gene fills in the rest. The gene calls are TRBV7-9 and TRBJ1-5; 7 nucleotides match TRBD1. The CDR3 extends over 14 amino acids. Germline-derived CDR1 and CDR2 are SEHNR and FQNEAQ (reference sequence). The V segment lost 5 bases and the J segment 3 bases; nucleotides outside the gene matches: 4. Partial CDR3 DNA: TGTGCCAGCAGCCCAGGGGGGCCCAATCAGCCC. It is translated as CASSPGGPNQP. The whole CDR3 is CASSPGGPNQPQHF.

With regard to this clone: The read ends 3 residues early relative to the CDR3; the germline J gene fills the gap. The V gene is TRBV6-1, the J gene TRBJ2-1, with 7 bases matching TRBD1. The germline CDR1 and CDR2 sequences are MNHNS and SASEGT. The J segment lost 3 bases and the V segment lost 2 bases, leaving 7 bases of the junction unmatched. The CDR3 runs to 16 residues. Incomplete CDR3 DNA: TGTGCCAGCAGTGAAAGTCTCTCAGGGGGCTACAATGAG. The encoded protein is CASSESLSGGYNE. The entire CDR3 is CASSESLSGGYNEQFF.

As to this clone: The read ends 3 residues shy of where the CDR3 ends; the end is completed using the germline J gene. The gene calls are TRBV10-3 and TRBJ2-7, with a possible D match to TRBD2 (6 bases). The V gene lost 4 bases and the J gene lost 0 bases, with 25 bases spanning the gap. This CDR3 contains 19 residues. CDR1 is ENHRY, CDR2 SYGVKD, per germline. The CDR3 reads CAISVTRLGTPEGSYEQYF. The sequenced part of the CDR3 DNA is TGTGCCATCAGTGTCACGAGACTAGGAACTCCGGAGGGCTCCTACGAG.

A note on this clone: The CDR3 extends 3 residues past the end of the read, so its final part is completed from the germline J gene. This chain links TRBV19 with TRBJ1-4; D unclear. Germline CDR1 and CDR2: LNHDA and SQIVND (reference sequence). This CDR3 comprises 14 residues. The CDR3 loop reads CASRGNPYNSPLFF. The part of the CDR3 DNA that was read is TGTGCCAGTAGGGGCAACCCCTATAATTCACCA.

About this clone itself: The CDR3 extends 3 residues past the end of the read, so its final part is completed from the germline J gene. V gene TRBV27 combines with J gene TRBJ2-5; perhaps TRBD1 as D (5 bases). Trimming removed 1 base at V and 4 bases at J, with 10 bases between. The V gene's germline CDR1 is MNHEY and CDR2 SMNVEV (reference sequence). The CDR3 totals 14 residues. CDR3 loop: CASSLLAGIETQYF. CDR3 DNA, as far as it was read: TGTGCCAGCAGTTTATTGGCAGGGATAGAGACC.

CDR3 bases read: TGTGCCAGCAGCGTAGATACCCCGGGCAGGGGAGGTGAAAAA. Translated: CASSVDTPGRGGEK. The full CDR3 protein reads CASSVDTPGRGGEKLFF. This chain uses TRBV9 with TRBJ1-4; a possible D gene is TRBD1 (6 bases). From the germline J gene comes the end of the CDR3, since the read stops 3 residues before it. The CDR3 extends over 17 amino acids. Germline CDR1 reads SGDLS; CDR2 reads YYNGEE. V was trimmed by 0 bases and J by 7 bases, leaving 19 bases between them.

As for this clone: The CDR3 end lies 3 residues beyond the end of the read and is filled in from the germline J gene. V is TRBV18 and J is TRBJ2-1; 10 bases are a match to TRBD1. Germline CDR1 and CDR2: KGHSH and LQKENI. The CDR3 loop spans 15 amino acids. V shed 3 bases and J 6 bases; nucleotides not matched to a gene: 5. CDR3 residues: CASSPGTGASNEQFF. The CDR3 DNA, read in part, is TGTGCCAGCTCACCGGGGACAGGGGCCTCCAATGAG.

Partial CDR3 DNA: TGTGCCAGCAGCTTGGGCCTTAACGACTACGAC. This translates into CASSLGLNDYD. The whole CDR3 sequence is CASSLGLNDYDYTF. This sequence joins TRBV7-6 and TRBJ1-2, with D unresolved. The read ends 3 residues before the CDR3 terminus; that terminus is restored from the germline J gene. Germline CDR1 reads SGHVS; CDR2 reads FNYEAQ. This CDR3 contains 14 residues.

On this clone: The read ends 3 residues before the CDR3 terminus; that terminus is restored from the germline J gene. The chain couples TRBV10-3 to TRBJ2-7, with TRBD2 matching over 8 bases. This CDR3 contains 15 residues. Germline V gene lookup returns CDR1 ENHRY and CDR2 SYGVKD. J gave up 6 bases and V 4 bases, and 11 bases lay outside the gene matches. CDR3 DNA (partial): TGTGCCATCAGTGCGCCAAAAGCGGGAGAGGGCGAG. The encoded protein is CAISAPKAGEGE. The entire CDR3 protein reads CAISAPKAGEGEQYF.